These T cell receptor beta chains were read from a single sample in a study of OX40 agonist ivuxolimab in advanced cancers. The table came from immunoSEQ multiplex PCR; TCRdb's copy has only in-frame clones and leaves some out. The data hold roughly 25,000 clones, with 73% observed a single time. Sequencing was performed on CD4+ or CD8+ T cells sorted from blood, taken in a trial of the OX40 agonist ivuxolimab. The receptors derive from an adult with an advanced solid tumor such as melanoma, head and neck, liver or kidney cancer. Both conserved end residues are part of each CDR3. Each record gives: V gene, clone size, J gene, D gene, CDR3 DNA, CDR3 protein. D genes are given only for firm matches. Clone size, where shown, is once, few, many, or a class for clones that have expanded.

>TRBV5-1|large|TRBJ2-2|-
TGCGCCAGCAGCCTTGGGACATCAGGGACCGGGGAGCTGTTTTTT
CASSLGTSGTGELFF
>TRBV6-1|-|TRBJ2-7|TRBD1
TGTGCCAGCAGTGCCCCGACAGGGTCCTTCCTAAAAGCCCAATTC
CASSAPTGSFLKAQF
>TRBV5-4|-|TRBJ2-2|-
TGTGCCAGCAGCTCGGGAGTCACCGGGGAGCTGTTTTTT
CASSSGVTGELFF
>TRBV30|-|TRBJ2-5|-
TGTGCGGCAGAAGGGACCGAGGAGACCCAGTACTTC
CAAEGTEETQYF
>TRBV7-9|-|TRBJ2-5|-
TGTGCCAGCAGTCCTAATTCTGGGGGCGGCCAAGAGACCCAGTACTTC
CASSPNSGGGQETQYF
>TRBV4-3|-|TRBJ1-2|-
TGCGCCAGCAGCCAGGGTGACACGTCTTTGTACGGCTACACCTTC
CASSQGDTSLYGYTF
>TRBV7-9|once|TRBJ2-7|-
TGTGCCAGCAGCTTAGAGGCAGGGGCTGTCTACGAGCAGTACTTC
CASSLEAGAVYEQYF
>TRBV7-3|-|TRBJ2-3|TRBD2
TGTGCCAGCAGAGGTGGGACGGGGGGGCCCGGAGATACGCAGTATTTT
CASRGGTGGPGDTQYF
>TRBV7-2|-|TRBJ1-1|-
TGTGCCAGCAGCGACGGACCGATGAGTGGTGAAGCTTTCTTT
CASSDGPMSGEAFF
>TRBV6-5|-|TRBJ1-5|-
TGTGCCAGCAGTTGGTTGGGGAACAATCAGCCCCAGCATTTT
CASSWLGNNQPQHF
>TRBV7-9|-|TRBJ2-7|-
TGTGCCAGCAGCCCTCCGCAGGGGCAAACCTACGAGCAGTACTTC
CASSPPQGQTYEQYF
>TRBV10-3|many|TRBJ2-7|-
TGTGCCATCTCCCGGGACCCTTACTACGAGCAGTACTTC
CAISRDPYYEQYF
>TRBV5-6|-|TRBJ1-2|-
TGTGCCAGCAGCTTGGCCCTTCTTTTCGGGGCAGGAACGTACTACACCTTC
CASSLALLFGAGTYYTF
>TRBV27|-|TRBJ1-1|TRBD1
TGTGCCAGCAGTACGGGGGACAGGGGGACTGAAGCTTTCTTT
CASSTGDRGTEAFF
>TRBV11-2|-|TRBJ1-6|-
TGTGCCAGCAGCTCTGAGGGTATCTATAATTCACCCCTCCACTTT
CASSSEGIYNSPLHF
>TRBV9|-|TRBJ2-7|TRBD1
TGTGCCAGCAGCGTAGGGGGACAGGGCTACGAGCAGTACTTC
CASSVGGQGYEQYF
>TRBV7-3|-|TRBJ2-7|-
TGTGCCAGCAGCTTACTCGGGGGAGGATCAGTCGAGCAGTACTTC
CASSLLGGGSVEQYF
>TRBV28|medium-sized|TRBJ1-5|-
TGTGCCAGCAGCCAAGGACGGGGCAATCAGCCCCAGCATTTT
CASSQGRGNQPQHF
>TRBV7-9|-|TRBJ2-2|-
TGTGCCAGCCCCCGGGGGAACTTAAACACCGGGGAGCTGTTTTTT
CASPRGNLNTGELFF
>TRBV15|-|TRBJ1-1|-
TGTGCCACCAGCACCGATAGGAACACTGAAGCTTTCTTT
CATSTDRNTEAFF
>TRBV6-6|-|TRBJ2-1|-
TGTGCCAGCAGTTACGGGGTTCGGAATGAGCAGTTCTTC
CASSYGVRNEQFF
>TRBV9|-|TRBJ1-5|-
TGTGCCAGCAGCGAGAGAGGGTTTCGACAGCCCCAGCATTTT
CASSERGFRQPQHF
>TRBV7-8|-|TRBJ2-7|TRBD1
TGTGCCAGCAGCGCAGGCGGGACAGGTTACTACGAGCAGTACTTC
CASSAGGTGYYEQYF
>TRBV19|-|TRBJ2-3|-
TGTGCCAGTAGGCCATGGGCGGCCGGCACAGATACGCAGTATTTT
CASRPWAAGTDTQYF
>TRBV4-1|-|TRBJ1-2|-
TGCGCCAGCAGCCAAGATTGGCAGTCCTTCCATGGCTACACCTTC
CASSQDWQSFHGYTF
>TRBV4-1|-|TRBJ2-3|-
TGCGCCAGCAGCCAAGTCGGGTTACCTAGCACAGATACGCAGTATTTT
CASSQVGLPSTDTQYF
>TRBV28|-|TRBJ2-3|TRBD2
TGTGCCAGCACTCCTAGCGGGGGGCATCACACAGATACGCAGTATTTT
CASTPSGGHHTDTQYF
>TRBV5-4|-|TRBJ2-3|-
TGTGCCAGCAGCTTGGAGGGGATAGCAACAGATACGCAGTATTTT
CASSLEGIATDTQYF
>TRBV6-5|-|TRBJ2-5|TRBD1
TGTGCCAGCAGTTCCACAGGGGGGCGGCAAGAGACCCAGTACTTC
CASSSTGGRQETQYF
>TRBV7-9|-|TRBJ2-1|-
TGTGCCAGCAGCTTCCAAGGGGGGTCCCTCGATGAGCAGTTCTTC
CASSFQGGSLDEQFF
>TRBV10-3|-|TRBJ2-7|-
TGTGCCATCAGTGGAGGTGGCACCTCCTACGAGCAGTACTTC
CAISGGGTSYEQYF
>TRBV7-3|-|TRBJ2-3|-
TGTGCCAGCAGCTTAATATTCAGACGCACAGATACGCAGTATTTT
CASSLIFRRTDTQYF
>TRBV7-9|-|TRBJ2-7|TRBD2
TGTGCCAGCAGCGGCGGGGGGATCTACGAGCAGTACTTC
CASSGGGIYEQYF
>TRBV6-6|medium-sized|TRBJ1-4|-
TGTGCCGCGCATGGGCGGGGGGATGAAAAACTGTTTTTT
CAAHGRGDEKLFF
>TRBV11-2|few|TRBJ2-3|-
TGTGCCAGCAGCAGCCCCTGGGGCAGATTGGGCACAGATACGCAGTATTTT
CASSSPWGRLGTDTQYF
>TRBV7-6|-|TRBJ2-7|-
TGTGCCAGCAGCACCCGAGAGGGTCCGGTCTACGAGCAGTACTTC
CASSTREGPVYEQYF
>TRBV28|-|TRBJ2-2|-
TGTGCCAGCAGTTTCAGGGGTAACACCGGGGAGCTGTTTTTT
CASSFRGNTGELFF
>TRBV7-9|-|TRBJ1-1|-
TGTGCCAGCAGGGGACTCAATATAGGGAGCCCTGAAGCTTTCTTT
CASRGLNIGSPEAFF
>TRBV7-2|-|TRBJ2-7|-
TGTGCCAGCAGCCTCAGAAGGGCCTACGAGCAGTACTTC
CASSLRRAYEQYF
>TRBV5-6|-|TRBJ2-2|-
TGTGCCAGCAGCTTGGAGGGACGTAACACCGGGGAGCTGTTTTTT
CASSLEGRNTGELFF
>TRBV5-5|few|TRBJ2-2|-
TGTGCCAGCAGCCCATGGGGGGATGGCGGGGAGCTGTTTTTT
CASSPWGDGGELFF
>TRBV7-3|medium-sized|TRBJ1-1|-
TGTGCCAGCAGCTTAAATCCGGAGAACACTGAAGCTTTCTTT
CASSLNPENTEAFF
>TRBV19|-|TRBJ1-1|-
TGTGCCAGTAGGAGTGGGGGGAACACTGAAGCTTTCTTT
CASRSGGNTEAFF
>TRBV11-2|-|TRBJ1-2|-
TGTGCCAGCAGCTTAGATACAGGGCCGATCTATGGCTACACCTTC
CASSLDTGPIYGYTF
>TRBV4-2|-|TRBJ2-7|TRBD1
TGTGCCAGCAGCCCGGAGGTCGCAGGGGGCGAGCAGTACTTC
CASSPEVAGGEQYF
>TRBV28|few|TRBJ1-4|TRBD1
TGTGCCAGCAGTTCACAGGGGGGGCCAAATGAAAAACTGTTTTTT
CASSSQGGPNEKLFF
>TRBV7-9|medium-sized|TRBJ1-1|-
TGTGCCAGCAGCTCCGCCCCTACAGGGATCGCTGAAGCTTTCTTT
CASSSAPTGIAEAFF
>TRBV5-1|once|TRBJ2-2|TRBD1
TGCGCCAGCAGCTTGGCCACAGGGGGTACGGTCGGGGAGCTGTTTTTT
CASSLATGGTVGELFF
>TRBV9|-|TRBJ1-4|TRBD1
TGTGCCAGCAGCGTAGAAGGGACAGCAGCACGGGGGAAACTGTTTTTT
CASSVEGTAARGKLFF
>TRBV19|few|TRBJ2-3|TRBD2
TGTGCCAGTAGTACACGGACTAGCGTCACAGATACGCAGTATTTT
CASSTRTSVTDTQYF